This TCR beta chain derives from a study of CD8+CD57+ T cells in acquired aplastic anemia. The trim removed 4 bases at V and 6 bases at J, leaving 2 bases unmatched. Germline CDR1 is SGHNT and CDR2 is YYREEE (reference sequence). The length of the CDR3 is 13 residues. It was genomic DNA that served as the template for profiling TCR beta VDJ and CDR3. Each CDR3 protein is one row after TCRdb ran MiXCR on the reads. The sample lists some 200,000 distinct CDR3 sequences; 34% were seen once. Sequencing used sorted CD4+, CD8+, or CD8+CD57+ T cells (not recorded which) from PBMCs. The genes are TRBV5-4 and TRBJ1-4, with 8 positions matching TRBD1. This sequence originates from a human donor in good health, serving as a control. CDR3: CASSPQGDEKLFF. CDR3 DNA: TGTGCCAGCAGCCCACAGGGGGATGAAAAACTGTTTTTT. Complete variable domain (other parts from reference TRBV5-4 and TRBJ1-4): ETGVTQSPTHLIKTRGQQVTLRCSSQSGHNTVSWYQQALGQGPQFIFQYYREEENGRGNFPPRFSGLQFPNYSSELNVNALELDDSALYLCASSPQGDEKLFFGSGTQLSVL.